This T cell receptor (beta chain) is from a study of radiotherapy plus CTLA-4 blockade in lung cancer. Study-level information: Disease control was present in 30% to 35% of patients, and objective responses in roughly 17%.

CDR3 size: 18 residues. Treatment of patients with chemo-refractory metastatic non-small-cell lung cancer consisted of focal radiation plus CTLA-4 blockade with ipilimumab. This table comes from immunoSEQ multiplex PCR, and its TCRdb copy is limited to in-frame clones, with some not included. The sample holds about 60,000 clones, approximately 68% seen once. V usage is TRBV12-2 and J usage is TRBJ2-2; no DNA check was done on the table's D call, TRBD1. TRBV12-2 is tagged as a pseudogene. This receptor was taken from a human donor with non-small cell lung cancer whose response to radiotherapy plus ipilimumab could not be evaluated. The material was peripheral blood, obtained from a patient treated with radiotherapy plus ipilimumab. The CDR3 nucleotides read TGTGCAAGTCGCATCCAAGGTTCCGGGACAGGGGCAACCGGGGAGCTGTTTTTT. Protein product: CASRIQGSGTGATGELFF.